This TCR beta chain was captured by sequencing in a study of human T cells and chemical hapten exposure. Study-wide results and caveats: Healthy people's immune response may differ from that of the donors, who had alopecia.

TCRdb itself ran the RACE reads through MiXCR, one entry per CDR3 protein. The sample includes roughly 70,000 distinct CDR3 sequences, roughly 9.2% of them seen just once. Germline V CDR1 and CDR2: SGHVS, FQNEAQ. CDR3 length equals 15 residues. Trimming took 5 bases from V and 2 from J; bases not matched to a gene: 6. This clonotype was detected many times. The antigen is unknown. The time point denotes: patch test 1, 2 weeks after DPC sensitization. Sample treatment: therapeutic diphenylcyclopropenone sensitization with weekly scalp DPC. The drawing of blood occurred before each patch test was applied. Total RNA was extracted from unfractionated whole blood.

The material was whole blood, obtained in connection with sensitization to the hapten diphenylcyclopropenone (DPC). This receptor was identified in a woman between 35 and 50 years old with alopecia areata. Some clones in this sample may be carry-over from other donors' samples. The chain employs TRBV7-8 and TRBJ2-1, with TRBD2 matching over 7 bases. The CDR3: CASSTGAGTYNEQFF. CDR3 coding DNA: TGTGCCAGCAGCACCGGAGCGGGGACCTACAATGAGCAGTTCTTC. The full variable domain, rest sourced from reference TRBV7-8 and TRBJ2-1, is GAGVSQSPRYKVAKRGQDVALRCDPISGHVSLFWYQQALGQGPEFLTYFQNEAQLDKSGLPSDRFFAERPEGSVSTLKIQRTQQEDSAVYLCASSTGAGTYNEQFFGPGTRLTVL.